Each of the 30 T cell receptor beta chains below was sequenced from the same sample in a study of blood T cell repertoires in COVID-19. Here immunoSEQ multiplex PCR was the method, and the copy in TCRdb shows in-frame clones only, minus some. The sample lists some 200,000 clones, 70% to 90% occurring once. Sample: peripheral blood. Receptors were obtained from a man in his sixties with active or convalescent COVID-19.

A few counts support this clone. The chain recombines TRBV9 with TRBJ2-3; D might be TRBD2 (7 bases). Germline CDR1 and CDR2: SGDLS and YYNGEE. V lost 3 bases to trimming and J lost 5 bases, with 16 bases between them. The CDR3 has 15 amino acids. CDR3 in amino acids: CASSEGLRGRDTQYF. The CDR3 DNA sequence: TGTGCCAGCAGCGAGGGGCTGCGGGGGCGAGATACGCAGTATTTT.

The chain uses TRBV7-9 and TRBJ1-2; a possible D gene is TRBD1 (6 bases). The CDR3 contains 14 residues. The V gene's germline CDR1 is SEHNR and CDR2 FQNEAQ (reference sequence). V lost 4 bases to trimming and J lost 8 bases, with 17 bases between them. The CDR3 region is CASSSSTGGRGYTF. CDR3 DNA sequence: TGTGCCAGCAGCTCATCCACGGGGGGGCGCGGCTACACCTTC.

The V gene is TRBV3-1 (or the pseudogene TRBV3-2), the J gene TRBJ2-5, with a possible D match to TRBD2 (5 bases). Germline CDR1 reads LGHDT; CDR2 reads YNNKEL (reference sequence). This CDR3 spans 15 amino acids. Trimming removed 1 base at V and 5 bases at J, with 14 bases between. CDR3 region: CASSQVRLAWETQYF. The CDR3 coding sequence is TGTGCCAGCAGCCAAGTAAGGCTAGCCTGGGAGACCCAGTACTTC.

The chain has TRBV7-9 and TRBJ1-3; no definite D call. The CDR3 length is 14 residues. Germline CDR1 reads SEHNR; CDR2 reads FQNEAQ (reference sequence). Between the trimmed V and J ends, which lost 2 bases and 4 bases, there was a span of 9 bases. This CDR3 reads CASSLFSSGNTIYF. CDR3 DNA sequence: TGTGCCAGCAGCTTATTCTCCTCCGGAAACACCATATATTTT.

This rearrangement joins TRBV11-2 to TRBJ2-7; 9 bases align to TRBD2. J lost 3 bases, V lost 4 bases, and 7 bases had no gene match. The CDR3 is made up of 15 amino acids. The germline CDR1 and CDR2 sequences are SGHAT and FQNNGV. CDR3 nucleotide sequence: TGTGCCAGCAGCTACATGGGGACTAGCAACTACGAGCAGTACTTC. Encoded protein: CASSYMGTSNYEQYF.

V and J are TRBV5-4 and TRBJ1-3, with 7 bases identical to TRBD1. Looked up from germline, CDR1 is SGHNT and CDR2 is YYREEE (reference sequence). CDR3 size: 14 residues. V was clipped by 2 bases and J by 2 bases; unmatched bases: 1. Here the CDR3 reads CASSFQGAGNTIYF. The CDR3 nucleotides read TGTGCCAGCAGCTTCCAGGGGGCTGGAAACACCATATATTTT.

This clone came up many times. The chain couples TRBV7-6 to TRBJ1-4; the match to TRBD1 covers 8 bases. The CDR3 contains 15 residues. CDR1 is SGHVS, CDR2 FNYEAQ, per germline. Trimming removed 1 base from V and 8 bases from J; junction bases left unmatched: 6. The CDR3 DNA reads TGTGCCAGCAGCTTAGGCAGGGGGCGTCCCGAAAAACTGTTTTTT. Encoded protein: CASSLGRGRPEKLFF.

CDR3 region: CASSRGQPNTEAFF. The CDR3 DNA reads TGCGCCAGCAGCCGAGGACAGCCGAACACTGAAGCTTTCTTT. The rearrangement joins TRBV4-1 to TRBJ1-1; TRBD1 is a possible D gene (6 bases). This CDR3 has 14 residues. Germline V lookup: CDR1 MGHRA, CDR2 YSYEKL. V lost 4 bases to trimming and J lost 1 base, with 10 bases between them.

The V and J genes are TRBV5-5 and TRBJ1-1; a possible D gene is TRBD1 (5 bases). Germline lookup yields CDR1 SGHKS and CDR2 YYEKEE (reference sequence). The ends were cut back, 2 bases at V and 3 bases at J, with 11 bases in the middle. This CDR3 region has 14 residues. The CDR3 sequence is CASSFGGGDTEAFF. The DNA of the CDR3 is TGTGCCAGCAGCTTCGGGGGAGGCGACACTGAAGCTTTCTTT.

V usage is TRBV19 and J usage is TRBJ1-2, with TRBD1 as a possible D gene (5 bases). The V gene lost 8 bases and the J gene lost 8 bases, with 21 bases spanning the gap. The CDR3 length is 14 residues. The germline CDR1 and CDR2 sequences are LNHDA and SQIVND (reference sequence). The CDR3, as DNA: TGTGCCAGTGGGGCAGGAGGGTCCTGGCAGGGCTACACCTTC. Its translation is CASGAGGSWQGYTF.

In its sample, this clone was seen once. The chain carries TRBV6-5 and TRBJ2-2; TRBD1 matches 10 bases. The J segment lost 5 bases and the V segment lost 5 bases, leaving 2 bases of the junction unmatched. The CDR3 is 14 amino acids. Germline V gene sequence: CDR1 MNHEY, CDR2 SVGAGI. CDR3 sequence (DNA): TGTGCCAGCAGTCCGGGACAGGGGACCGGGGAGCTGTTTTTT. Its translation: CASSPGQGTGELFF.

The J gene is TRBJ1-5, the V gene TRBV6-4, with D tentatively TRBD1 (6 bases). V was pared by 0 bases and J by 0 bases, with 9 bases between. The CDR3 spans 16 residues. Germline V gives CDR1 MRHNA, CDR2 SNTAGT. The CDR3 reads CASSDSGGHSNQPQHF. In DNA, the CDR3 is TGTGCCAGCAGTGACTCTGGGGGCCATAGCAATCAGCCCCAGCATTTT.

The gene calls are TRBV6-2 or TRBV6-3 and TRBJ2-7; 10 bases map to TRBD1. Germline CDR1 MNHEY, CDR2 SVGEGT. V gave up 5 bases and J gave up 3 bases; unmatched junction bases: 7. The CDR3 runs 15 residues. CDR3 DNA: TGTGCCAGCAGTCAATGGACAGGGGGAATCTACGAGCAGTACTTC. It codes for CASSQWTGGIYEQYF.

The chain couples TRBV7-2 to TRBJ1-1; TRBD1 matches at 11 bases. Germline V gene sequence: CDR1 SGHTA, CDR2 FQGNSA. V shed 5 bases and J 5 bases; nucleotides not matched to a gene: 7. The CDR3 has 15 amino acids. In DNA, the CDR3 is TGTGCCAGCAGCCCATGGGGGACAGGGGGGACTGAAGCTTTCTTT. This sequence encodes CASSPWGTGGTEAFF.

The chain links TRBV2 to TRBJ1-6, with 8 bases that match TRBD1. CDR3 length: 15 residues. Germline CDR1 is SNHLY and CDR2 is FYNNEI. With V trimmed by 2 bases and J by 7 bases, 4 bases remained unmatched. This CDR3 is CASSESRTGNSPLHF. The CDR3 DNA sequence: TGTGCCAGCAGTGAATCTCGGACAGGGAATTCACCCCTCCACTTT. The full variable domain, completed using reference TRBV2 and TRBJ1-6, is EPEVTQTPSHQVTQMGQEVILRCVPISNHLYFYWYRQILGQKVEFLVSFYNNEISEKSEIFDDQFSVERPDGSNFTLKIRSTKLEDSAMYFCASSESRTGNSPLHFGNGTRLTVT.

The chain couples TRBV7-9 to TRBJ2-7; TRBD2 agrees at 9 bases. Per the germline V gene, CDR1 is SEHNR and CDR2 is FQNEAQ (reference sequence). V dropped 1 base and J dropped 0; count of bases not matched to a gene: 4. This CDR3 contains 16 residues. The CDR3 sequence is CASSLEGTSRSYEQYF. The CDR3 coding sequence is TGTGCCAGCAGCTTAGAGGGGACTAGCCGCTCCTACGAGCAGTACTTC.

The chain combines TRBV10-3 with TRBJ1-4; D unresolved. The CDR3 contains 13 residues. Per germline, CDR1 ENHRY and CDR2 SYGVKD. The ends were cut back, 7 bases at V and 4 bases at J, with 10 bases in the middle. The CDR3 loop is CAITQNLNEKLFF. DNA for the CDR3: TGTGCCATCACACAGAACCTTAATGAAAAACTGTTTTTT.

The chain employs TRBV29-1 and TRBJ2-1; 8 bases agree with TRBD1. Germline CDR1 SQVTM, CDR2 ANQGSEA. V trimming: 4 bases; J trimming: 12 bases; junction bases outside the gene matches: 11. The CDR3 has 13 residues. The CDR3 DNA reads TGCAGCGTTGTGGGACAGGCAGTACACGGGCAGTTCTTC. Protein sequence: CSVVGQAVHGQFF.

The chain's CDR3 is CASSDSGGASYNEQFF. CDR3 bases: TGCGCCAGCAGTGATAGCGGGGGGGCGTCCTACAATGAGCAGTTCTTC. The rearrangement joins TRBV10-1 to TRBJ2-1; 11 bases match TRBD2. The V gene end was trimmed by 3 bases and the J gene end by 1 base; junction bases not matched to a gene: 2. Germline V gives CDR1 WNHNN, CDR2 SYGVQD (reference sequence). This CDR3 has 16 amino acids.

The chain couples TRBV2 to TRBJ1-2; TRBD1 aligns across 9 bases. V gave up 7 bases and J gave up 8 bases; unmatched junction bases: 8. Germline lookup yields CDR1 SNHLY and CDR2 FYNNEI. The CDR3 runs to 13 residues. DNA of the CDR3: TGTGCCAGCAATTACAGGGGGCCCGGGGGCTACACCTTC. As protein: CASNYRGPGGYTF.

The genes are TRBV24-1 and TRBJ1-5; TRBD1 aligns across 11 bases. V shed 3 bases and J 6 bases; nucleotides not matched to a gene: 3. The CDR3 runs to 15 residues. Germline loops: CDR1 KGHDR, CDR2 SFDVKD. CDR3 region: CATSDPGQGGQPQHF. CDR3 DNA sequence: TGTGCCACCAGTGATCCGGGACAGGGGGGTCAGCCCCAGCATTTT.

J is TRBJ2-7 and V is TRBV30; 9 bases are a match to TRBD1. From germline, CDR1 is GTSNPN and CDR2 SVGIG (reference sequence). The CDR3 covers 13 residues. V was pared by 6 bases and J by 2 bases, with 5 bases of the junction left unmatched. The CDR3 nucleotides read TGTGCCTGCCAGACAGGGGGAACCTACGAGCAGTACTTC. This sequence encodes CACQTGGTYEQYF.

The rearrangement uses TRBV27 and TRBJ1-5; no clear D gene. V shed 0 bases and J shed 5 bases, with 5 bases lying between them. CDR1 is MNHEY and CDR2 is SMNVEV in the germline V gene (reference sequence). The CDR3 has 13 residues. The CDR3 nucleotides are TGTGCCAGCAGTTTATCTTTCGATCAGCCCCAGCATTTT. Its protein is CASSLSFDQPQHF.

This chain joins TRBV21-1 and TRBJ1-2; the table's D gene call, TRBD1, was not cross checked with the DNA. TRBV21-1 is designated a pseudogene. The CDR3 length is 15 residues. The DNA of the CDR3 is TGTGCCAGCAGCAAATCCCACAGGGAGTTCCGTGGCTACACCTTC. It encodes CASSKSHREFRGYTF.

The chain carries TRBV5-1 and TRBJ1-1, with D possibly matching TRBD1 (5 bases). The germline V and J ends were trimmed by 0 bases and 4 bases, with 10 bases remaining between them. CDR1 is SGHRS, CDR2 YFSETQ, per germline. The CDR3 length is 14 residues. Here the CDR3 reads CASSLDGGGTEAFF. DNA for the CDR3: TGCGCCAGCAGCTTGGACGGGGGTGGCACTGAAGCTTTCTTT.

This clone has a single count. The chain carries TRBV5-1 and TRBJ2-2, with D tentatively TRBD1 (5 bases). Deletions cut 0 bases from V and 5 bases from J, with 11 bases between. Germline V gene data show CDR1 as SGHRS and CDR2 as YFSETQ. This CDR3 contains 15 residues. The DNA of the CDR3 is TGCGCCAGCAGCTTGGTGACAGTGGAAACCGGGGAGCTGTTTTTT. It specifies CASSLVTVETGELFF.

The rearrangement joins TRBV5-1 to TRBJ2-1; tentatively, D is TRBD2 (6 bases). The CDR3 runs to 16 residues. V was cut by 3 bases and J by 0 bases, with 13 bases left in between. CDR1 is SGHRS, CDR2 YFSETQ, per germline. The CDR3 DNA follows: TGCGCCAGCAGCTCCGTAGCGGTAAGCTCCTACAATGAGCAGTTCTTC. This encodes CASSSVAVSSYNEQFF. The variable domain in full, completed from reference TRBV5-1 and TRBJ2-1, reads KAGVTQTPRYLIKTRGQQVTLSCSPISGHRSVSWYQQTPGQGLQFLFEYFSETQRNKGNFPGRFSGRQFSNSRSEMNVSTLELGDSALYLCASSSVAVSSYNEQFFGPGTRLTVL.

This clone was observed a few times. This chain joins TRBV5-1 and TRBJ1-5; D might be TRBD1 (5 bases). The V end was cut by 1 base, the J end by 6 bases, with 11 bases between. Germline CDR1 is SGHRS and CDR2 is YFSETQ. The CDR3 length is 14 residues. The CDR3 is CASSLSGLGQPQHF. CDR3 DNA: TGCGCCAGCAGCTTGTCAGGGCTGGGTCAGCCCCAGCATTTT.

The chain has TRBV24-1 and TRBJ1-2; a weak D match, TRBD1 (5 bases). Germline V gene lookup returns CDR1 KGHDR and CDR2 SFDVKD. The CDR3 sequence is 17 residues long. Trimming stripped 9 bases from V and 0 bases from J, with 22 bases between. This CDR3 reads CATLNTSGGEANYGYTF. CDR3 nucleotides: TGTGCCACCCTAAATACTTCGGGGGGGGAGGCTAACTATGGCTACACCTTC.

The chain uses TRBV7-9 and TRBJ2-5; unclear D gene. V was clipped by 4 bases and J by 7 bases, with 7 bases between them. Germline V CDR1 and CDR2: SEHNR, FQNEAQ (reference sequence). The CDR3 loop spans 11 amino acids. In nucleotides, the CDR3 is TGTGCCAGCAGCTCCCTTGTGACCCAGTACTTC. This encodes CASSSLVTQYF.